These T cell receptor beta chains were read from a single sample in a study of graft-versus-host responses after intestinal transplantation. Measured with immunoSEQ multiplex PCR; TCRdb has only the in-frame clones, and not every one. Among almost 70,000 clones listed, just under 95% were seen once. Sequences were derived from bone marrow, sampled 700 to 850 days after intestinal transplantation. These receptors all stem from a human patient who received an intestinal transplant, so some T cells may come from the graft donor. Each CDR3 is given without its conserved first and last residue. Fields, in order: CDR3 protein, V gene, J gene.

cdr3_aa: ATSRDSLSGGDYNEQF
v_call: TRBV15
j_call: TRBJ2-1

cdr3_aa: ASSQPSTGELF
v_call: TRBV27
j_call: TRBJ2-2

cdr3_aa: ASSPQGNSNQPQH
v_call: TRBV18
j_call: TRBJ1-5

cdr3_aa: ASSPLVNEAF
v_call: TRBV18
j_call: TRBJ1-1

cdr3_aa: AISESLWEQY
v_call: TRBV10-3
j_call: TRBJ2-7

cdr3_aa: ASSPGGSGETQY
v_call: TRBV6-6
j_call: TRBJ2-5

cdr3_aa: ASSSGSGELF
v_call: TRBV6-4
j_call: TRBJ2-2

cdr3_aa: ASSPIRAVGTEAF
v_call: TRBV7-9
j_call: TRBJ1-1

cdr3_aa: ASSARQGAPGELF
v_call: TRBV6-1
j_call: TRBJ2-2

cdr3_aa: ASSHGRQGLFWAGARTGELF
v_call: TRBV27
j_call: TRBJ2-2

cdr3_aa: ASSPPRGQSSYNSPLH
v_call: TRBV7-9
j_call: TRBJ1-6

cdr3_aa: ASTFEGGLETQY
v_call: TRBV28
j_call: TRBJ2-5

cdr3_aa: ASSPTLETQY
v_call: TRBV7-6
j_call: TRBJ2-5

cdr3_aa: ASSYSPARVEAF
v_call: TRBV6-6
j_call: TRBJ1-1

cdr3_aa: ASSIIRQASEKLF
v_call: TRBV19
j_call: TRBJ1-4

cdr3_aa: ASFLRAYGYT
v_call: TRBV6-6
j_call: TRBJ1-2

cdr3_aa: ASSLVTGGLAKNIQY
v_call: TRBV5-6
j_call: TRBJ2-4

cdr3_aa: ASSSHRAHNQPQH
v_call: TRBV21-1
j_call: TRBJ1-5

cdr3_aa: ASSLEVLAGTPYNEQF
v_call: TRBV5-1
j_call: TRBJ2-1

cdr3_aa: ASSRLGTSDSPLH
v_call: TRBV6-5
j_call: TRBJ1-6

cdr3_aa: ASSFGSSGNTIY
v_call: TRBV7-9
j_call: TRBJ1-3

cdr3_aa: ASSMDSLPNTEAF
v_call: TRBV6-1
j_call: TRBJ1-1

cdr3_aa: AIRSQPTRGIDTEAF
v_call: TRBV10-3
j_call: TRBJ1-1

cdr3_aa: ASSHRGREQGGNQPQH
v_call: TRBV27
j_call: TRBJ1-5

cdr3_aa: AWSVSTGDEQY
v_call: TRBV30
j_call: TRBJ2-7

cdr3_aa: GLQGSGSPLH
v_call: TRBV30
j_call: TRBJ1-6

cdr3_aa: ASSLRNPGLDHNEQF
v_call: TRBV7-3
j_call: TRBJ2-1

cdr3_aa: ASLGAGYEQY
v_call: TRBV28
j_call: TRBJ2-7

cdr3_aa: ASSEVGGAAEENIQY
v_call: TRBV6-1
j_call: TRBJ2-4

cdr3_aa: ASSWEPQETQY
v_call: TRBV27
j_call: TRBJ2-5

cdr3_aa: ASSESAGGGTDTQY
v_call: TRBV2
j_call: TRBJ2-3

cdr3_aa: ASSVQGATDTQY
v_call: TRBV6-1
j_call: TRBJ2-3

cdr3_aa: ASRISEYYGYT
v_call: TRBV27
j_call: TRBJ1-2

cdr3_aa: ASSFRGSTEAF
v_call: TRBV5-1
j_call: TRBJ1-1

cdr3_aa: ASSEYEGEQF
v_call: TRBV25-1
j_call: TRBJ2-1

cdr3_aa: ASSEEGTSTYNEQF
v_call: TRBV10-1
j_call: TRBJ2-1

cdr3_aa: ASTPGLNIQY
v_call: TRBV28
j_call: TRBJ2-4

cdr3_aa: ASIGHGAEAF
v_call: TRBV19
j_call: TRBJ1-1

cdr3_aa: ASSADSRDGYYEQY
v_call: TRBV5-4
j_call: TRBJ2-7

cdr3_aa: ASSVGTASGPQQETQY
v_call: TRBV9
j_call: TRBJ2-5

cdr3_aa: ASSQDQEGQGTREQY
v_call: TRBV4-2
j_call: TRBJ2-7

cdr3_aa: ASSLASGDYEQY
v_call: TRBV5-1
j_call: TRBJ2-7

cdr3_aa: ASSQEAGGSVNNEQF
v_call: TRBV4-1
j_call: TRBJ2-1

cdr3_aa: ASSLDRQNTEAF
v_call: TRBV5-4
j_call: TRBJ1-1

cdr3_aa: ASSYRGSNNEQF
v_call: TRBV6-5
j_call: TRBJ2-1

cdr3_aa: ASSLYTGGTVNTEAF
v_call: TRBV18
j_call: TRBJ1-1

cdr3_aa: ASSPGGPGELF
v_call: TRBV5-1
j_call: TRBJ2-2

cdr3_aa: ASSRTTYTEAF
v_call: TRBV6-5
j_call: TRBJ1-1

cdr3_aa: ASSFIGELF
v_call: TRBV5-1
j_call: TRBJ2-2

cdr3_aa: ASSLSGAGFTDTQY
v_call: TRBV7-6
j_call: TRBJ2-3

cdr3_aa: ASRRGLAGTDTQY
v_call: TRBV27
j_call: TRBJ2-3

cdr3_aa: SATGATTNYGYT
v_call: TRBV29-1
j_call: TRBJ1-2

cdr3_aa: ASSPGQGALDTQY
v_call: TRBV18
j_call: TRBJ2-3

cdr3_aa: ASSRTLQNEQF
v_call: TRBV6-1
j_call: TRBJ2-1

cdr3_aa: ASSTPDTEAF
v_call: TRBV6-6
j_call: TRBJ1-1

cdr3_aa: ASSAQGTWNEQF
v_call: TRBV2
j_call: TRBJ2-1

cdr3_aa: ASSGPQRGRAYNEQF
v_call: TRBV7-2
j_call: TRBJ2-1

cdr3_aa: ASSPELRAGGGEQF
v_call: TRBV13
j_call: TRBJ2-1

cdr3_aa: SVIILDRADTGELF
v_call: TRBV29-1
j_call: TRBJ2-2